The clone carrying this TCR beta chain came up many times. Arm-PCR of CDR3 regions and iRepertoire HTBI primers were used to build TCR beta libraries. TCRdb redid the calling of the multiplex PCR reads with MiXCR, one entry per CDR3 protein. Of fewer than 550,000 distinct CDR3 sequences in the sample, around a fifth are singletons; the top ten hold about 7%. The record originates from a study of regulatory T cells in long-lasting Graves disease. The time point is: persistent/refractory GD, antithyroid drugs over 5 years with positive TRAb. RNA isolated from PBMCs was used to make the TCR library. This CDR3 contains 16 residues. From germline, CDR1 is MDHEN and CDR2 SYDVKM. Trimming pared 7 bases from V and 2 bases from J, leaving 17 bases between.

This sequence originates from a female donor with Graves disease. V gene TRBV28 combines with J gene TRBJ2-2; D perhaps matches TRBD2 (7 bases). The input for sequencing was peripheral blood mononuclear cells (PBMCs), taken when the disease was refractory, from a patient treated with antithyroid drugs. The CDR3 nucleotides are TGTGCCAGCACTCGTTCCGGGGGGCTTAACACCGGGGAGCTGTTTTTT. The encoded protein is CASTRSGGLNTGELFF.